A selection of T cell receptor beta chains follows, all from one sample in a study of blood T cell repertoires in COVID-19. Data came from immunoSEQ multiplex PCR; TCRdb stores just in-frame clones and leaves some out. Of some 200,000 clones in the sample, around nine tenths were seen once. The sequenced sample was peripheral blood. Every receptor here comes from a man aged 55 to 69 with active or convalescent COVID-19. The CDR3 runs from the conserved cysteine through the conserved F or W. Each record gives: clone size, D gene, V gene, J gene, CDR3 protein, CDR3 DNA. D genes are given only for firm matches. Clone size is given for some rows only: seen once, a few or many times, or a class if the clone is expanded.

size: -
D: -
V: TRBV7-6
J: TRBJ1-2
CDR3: CASSLTGFSGYTF
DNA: TGTGCCAGCAGCCTAACAGGGTTCTCTGGCTACACCTTC

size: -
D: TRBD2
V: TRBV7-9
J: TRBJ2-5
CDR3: CASKRLAGGAETQYF
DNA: TGTGCCAGCAAACGGCTAGCGGGGGGTGCGGAGACCCAGTACTTC

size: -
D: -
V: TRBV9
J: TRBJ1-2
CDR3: CASSSGSHGYTF
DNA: TGTGCCAGCAGCTCCGGGTCTCATGGCTACACCTTC

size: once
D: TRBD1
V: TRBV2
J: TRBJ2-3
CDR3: CASFRDRYTDTQYF
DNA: TGTGCCAGCTTCAGGGACAGGTACACAGATACGCAGTATTTT

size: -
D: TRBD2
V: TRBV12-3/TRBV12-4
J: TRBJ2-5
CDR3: CASSALAGKTQYF
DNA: TGTGCCAGCAGCGCATTAGCGGGCAAGACCCAGTACTTC

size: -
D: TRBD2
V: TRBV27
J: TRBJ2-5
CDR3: CASSPRLARGETQYF
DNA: TGTGCCAGCAGTCCGCGACTAGCGAGGGGGGAGACCCAGTACTTC

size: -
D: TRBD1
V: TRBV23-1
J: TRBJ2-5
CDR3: CASSQSLGQGGETQYF
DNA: TGCGCCAGCAGTCAATCGTTGGGACAGGGGGGAGAGACCCAGTACTTC

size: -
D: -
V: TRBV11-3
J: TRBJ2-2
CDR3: CASSVRQYTGELFF
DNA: TGTGCCAGCAGCGTAAGACAGTACACCGGGGAGCTGTTTTTT

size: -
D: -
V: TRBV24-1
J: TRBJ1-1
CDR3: CATGDGGTEAFF
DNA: TGTGCCACCGGAGACGGCGGCACTGAAGCTTTCTTT

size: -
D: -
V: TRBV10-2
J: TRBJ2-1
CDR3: CATGGSNEQFF
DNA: TGCGCCACCGGGGGAAGCAATGAGCAGTTCTTC

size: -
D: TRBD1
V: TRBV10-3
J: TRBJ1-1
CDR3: CAISQGAGTEAFF
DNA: TGTGCCATCAGTCAGGGGGCAGGGACTGAAGCTTTCTTT

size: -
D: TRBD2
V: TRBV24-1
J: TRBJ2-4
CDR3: CATSDSRTGGHIQYF
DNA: TGTGCCACCAGTGACTCCAGGACGGGAGGGCACATTCAGTACTTC

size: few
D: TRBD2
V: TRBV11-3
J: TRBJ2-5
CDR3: CASSRSGTSGAETQYF
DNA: TGTGCCAGCAGCCGCTCCGGGACTAGCGGGGCGGAGACCCAGTACTTC

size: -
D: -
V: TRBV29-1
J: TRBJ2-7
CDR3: CSVTFDGPRNEQYF
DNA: TGCAGCGTGACCTTCGACGGCCCTAGGAACGAGCAGTACTTC

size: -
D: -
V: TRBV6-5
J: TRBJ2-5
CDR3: CASSYSYRKETQYF
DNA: TGTGCCAGCAGTTACTCTTACAGGAAAGAGACCCAGTACTTC

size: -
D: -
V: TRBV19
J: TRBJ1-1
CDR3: CASPSPGSGNTEAFF
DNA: TGTGCCAGCCCCTCCCCAGGGTCGGGGAACACTGAAGCTTTCTTT

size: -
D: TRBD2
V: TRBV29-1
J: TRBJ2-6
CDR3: CSVAGRVSGANVLTF
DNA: TGCAGCGTAGCGGGACGGGTCTCTGGGGCCAACGTCCTGACTTTC

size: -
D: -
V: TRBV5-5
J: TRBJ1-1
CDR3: CASSILPRTEAFF
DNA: TGTGCCAGCAGCATCCTTCCGCGGACTGAAGCTTTCTTT

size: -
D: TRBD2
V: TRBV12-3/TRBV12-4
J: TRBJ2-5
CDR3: CASSLAGGTQYF
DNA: TGTGCCAGCAGCCTAGCGGGGGGGACCCAGTACTTC

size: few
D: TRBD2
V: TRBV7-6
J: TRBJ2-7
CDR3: CASSSSGTSYEQYF
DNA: TGTGCCAGCAGCTCTAGCGGGACCTCCTACGAGCAGTACTTC

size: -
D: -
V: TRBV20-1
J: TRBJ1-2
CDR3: CSASLPGQIYYTF
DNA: TGCAGTGCTAGTTTACCCGGACAGATTTACTACACCTTC

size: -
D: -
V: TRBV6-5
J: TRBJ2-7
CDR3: CASSRTDTYEQYF
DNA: TGTGCCAGCAGTCGGACTGACACCTACGAGCAGTACTTC

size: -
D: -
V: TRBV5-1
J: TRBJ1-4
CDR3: CASSLVGGSYEKLFF
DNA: TGCGCCAGCAGCTTGGTCGGCGGCTCCTATGAAAAACTGTTTTTT

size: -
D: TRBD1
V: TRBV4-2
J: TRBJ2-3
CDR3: CASSQDLVGQGADTQYF
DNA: TGTGCCAGCAGCCAAGATCTAGTTGGGCAGGGGGCAGATACGCAGTATTTT

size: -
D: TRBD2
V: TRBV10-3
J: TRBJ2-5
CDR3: CAISAASGGQVETQYF
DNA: TGTGCCATCAGTGCTGCTAGCGGGGGGCAAGTGGAGACCCAGTACTTC

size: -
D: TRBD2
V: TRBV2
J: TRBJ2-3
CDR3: CASSDLRGGGSDTQYF
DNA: TGTGCCAGCAGTGACCTCCGGGGGGGCGGGTCAGATACGCAGTATTTT

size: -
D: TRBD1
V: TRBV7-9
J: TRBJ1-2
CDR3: CASSLRTGSPPNYGYTF
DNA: TGTGCCAGCAGCTTAAGGACAGGGAGCCCTCCTAACTATGGCTACACCTTC

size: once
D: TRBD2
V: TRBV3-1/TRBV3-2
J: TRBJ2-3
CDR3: CASSHAGGPGDTQYF
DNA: TGTGCCAGCAGCCACGCGGGGGGGCCGGGAGATACGCAGTATTTT

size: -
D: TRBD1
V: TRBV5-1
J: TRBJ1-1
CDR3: CASSYGTGSQAFF
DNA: TGCGCCAGCAGCTATGGGACAGGGAGCCAAGCTTTCTTT

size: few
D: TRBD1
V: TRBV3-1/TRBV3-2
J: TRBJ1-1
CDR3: CASSPHRGNTEAFF
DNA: TGTGCCAGCAGCCCCCACAGGGGGAACACTGAAGCTTTCTTT

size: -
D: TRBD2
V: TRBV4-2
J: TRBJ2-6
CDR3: CASSQAGGTSGANVLTF
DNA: TGTGCCAGCAGCCAAGCCGGGGGGACCTCTGGGGCCAACGTCCTGACTTTC

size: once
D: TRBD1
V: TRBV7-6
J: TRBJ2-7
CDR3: CASSRGITGGVSSYEQYF
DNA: TGTGCCAGCAGCCGGGGGATAACAGGGGGCGTAAGCTCCTACGAGCAGTACTTC

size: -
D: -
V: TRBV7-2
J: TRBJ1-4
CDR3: CASSLGTATNEKLFF
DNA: TGTGCCAGCAGCTTAGGGACAGCTACTAATGAAAAACTGTTTTTT

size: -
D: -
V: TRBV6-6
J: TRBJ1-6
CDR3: CASRLDNNSPLHF
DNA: TGTGCCAGCAGGTTGGACAATAATTCACCCCTCCACTTT

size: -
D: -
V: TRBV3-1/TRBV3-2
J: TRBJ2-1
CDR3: CASSARDSTYNEQFF
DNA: TGTGCCAGCAGCGCTCGGGACTCTACCTACAATGAGCAGTTCTTC

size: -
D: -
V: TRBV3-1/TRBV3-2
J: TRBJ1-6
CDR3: CASSQDRANERRGSPLHF
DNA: TGTGCCAGCAGCCAAGACAGGGCTAATGAGAGGAGGGGATCACCCCTCCACTTT

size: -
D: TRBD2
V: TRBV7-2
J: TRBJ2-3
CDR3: CASSSGLAGDYTQYF
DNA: TGTGCCAGCAGCTCGGGACTAGCGGGGGATTATACGCAGTATTTT

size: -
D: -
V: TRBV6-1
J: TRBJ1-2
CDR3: CASSARVNSRGYGYTF
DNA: TGTGCCAGCAGTGCGAGGGTGAATTCTCGTGGCTATGGCTACACCTTC

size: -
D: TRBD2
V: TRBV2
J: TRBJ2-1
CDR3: CASSGGLARLNEQFF
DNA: TGTGCCAGCAGTGGTGGACTAGCTAGGTTGAATGAGCAGTTCTTC

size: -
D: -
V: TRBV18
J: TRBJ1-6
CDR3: CASSDEYSPLHF
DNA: TGTGCCAGCTCCGATGAGTACTCACCCCTCCACTTT

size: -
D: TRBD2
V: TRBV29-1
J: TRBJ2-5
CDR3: CSVEDLSGGAQETQYF
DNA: TGCAGCGTTGAAGATCTTAGCGGGGGGGCCCAAGAGACCCAGTACTTC

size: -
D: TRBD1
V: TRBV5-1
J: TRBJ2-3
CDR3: CASSLVMTGGKDTQYF
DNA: TGCGCCAGCAGCTTGGTTATGACAGGGGGTAAAGATACGCAGTATTTT

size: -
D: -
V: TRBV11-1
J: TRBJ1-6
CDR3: CASRAQENSPLHF
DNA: TGTGCCAGCAGAGCTCAGGAAAATTCACCCCTCCACTTT

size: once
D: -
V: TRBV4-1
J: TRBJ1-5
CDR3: CASSLVGGGNQPQHF
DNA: TGCGCCAGCAGCCTCGTCGGGGGGGGCAATCAGCCCCAGCATTTT

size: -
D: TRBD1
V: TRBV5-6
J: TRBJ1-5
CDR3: CASSPFLDRGVPQHF
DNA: TGTGCCAGCAGCCCTTTCCTAGACAGGGGGGTGCCCCAGCATTTT

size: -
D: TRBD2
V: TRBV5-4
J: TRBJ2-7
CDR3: CASSLARGGSYEQYF
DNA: TGTGCCAGCAGCTTGGCGCGGGGGGGATCCTACGAGCAGTACTTC

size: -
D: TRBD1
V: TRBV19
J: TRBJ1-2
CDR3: CASNRGRLYGYTF
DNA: TGTGCCAGTAACAGGGGGCGATTATATGGCTACACCTTC

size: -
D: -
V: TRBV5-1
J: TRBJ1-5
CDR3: CASSLGLNSNQPQHF
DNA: TGCGCCAGCAGCTTGGGGCTTAATAGCAATCAGCCCCAGCATTTT

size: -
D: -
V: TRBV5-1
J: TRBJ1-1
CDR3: CASSPLQGSEAFF
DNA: TGCGCCAGCAGCCCCCTCCAGGGATCTGAAGCTTTCTTT

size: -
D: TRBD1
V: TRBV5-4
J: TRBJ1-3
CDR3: CASSLGGGGNTIYF
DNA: TGTGCCAGCAGCTTGGGAGGGGGCGGAAACACCATATATTTT

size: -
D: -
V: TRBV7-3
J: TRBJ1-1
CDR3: CASSFGGHSNTEAFF
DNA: TGTGCCAGCAGCTTTGGGGGACACAGCAACACTGAAGCTTTCTTT

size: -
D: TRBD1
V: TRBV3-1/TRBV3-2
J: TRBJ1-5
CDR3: CASSQGTGTQPQHF
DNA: TGTGCCAGCAGCCAAGGGACAGGGACTCAGCCCCAGCATTTT

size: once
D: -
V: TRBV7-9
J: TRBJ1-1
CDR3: CASSLQEMRNTEAFF
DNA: TGTGCCAGCAGCTTACAGGAAATGAGAAACACTGAAGCTTTCTTT

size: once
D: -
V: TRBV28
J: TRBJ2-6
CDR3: CASSFGNGANVLTF
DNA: TGTGCCAGCAGTTTCGGGAACGGGGCCAACGTCCTGACTTTC

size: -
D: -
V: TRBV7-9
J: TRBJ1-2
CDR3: CASSLAAGEHYTF
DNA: TGTGCCAGCAGCTTAGCGGCAGGGGAACACTACACCTTC